The 13 T cell receptor beta chains in this list originate from one sample, sequenced in a study of cytomegalovirus exposure and HLA in healthy donors. The PCR used 60 Vbeta and 13 Jbeta primers. Profiling relied on immunoSEQ multiplex PCR, and the TCRdb table lists in-frame clones only, not all of them. The data contain some 63,000 clones, 65% to 90% of them seen just once; the ten biggest clones take up about 1.5%. Material: PBMCs. The source of these receptors is a human donor in good health.

The chain links TRBV28 to TRBJ2-7; TRBD2 aligns across 8 bases. The CDR3 is 15 amino acids. Germline CDR1 reads MDHEN; CDR2 reads SYDVKM. V was pared by 7 bases and J by 4 bases, with 12 bases of the junction left unmatched. Here the CDR3 reads CASKTFIAGQYEQYF. The CDR3 coding sequence is TGTGCCAGCAAAACGTTCATAGCGGGACAATACGAGCAGTACTTC.

The chain is built from TRBV30 and TRBJ1-2; 8 bases match TRBD1. The ends lost 0 bases at V and 5 bases at J; junction bases unmatched: 5. Germline-derived CDR1 and CDR2 are GTSNPN and SVGIG (reference sequence). This CDR3 contains 14 residues. CDR3 bases: TGTGCCTGGAGTGTTCCCAGGGGGCTTTATGGCTACACCTTC. Protein product: CAWSVPRGLYGYTF. Looking up the rest from reference TRBV30 and TRBJ1-2 gives the full variable domain: SQTIHQWPATLVQPVGSPLSLECTVEGTSNPNLYWYRQAAGRGLQLLFYSVGIGQISSEVPQNLSASRPQDRQFILSSKKLLLSDSGFYLCAWSVPRGLYGYTFGSGTRLTVV.

The rearrangement uses TRBV25-1 and TRBJ2-3, with TRBD2 matching 9 bases. V dropped 4 bases and J dropped 14; count of bases not matched to a gene: 7. The CDR3 loop spans 12 amino acids. The germline gives CDR1 MGHDK, CDR2 SYGVNS. The CDR3 bases are TGTGCCAGCAGTGGTCAAGCGGGGGGCCCGTATTTT. This encodes CASSGQAGGPYF.

This sequence joins TRBV9 and TRBJ2-7; weak D call: TRBD2 (6 bases). The CDR3 is 14 amino acids. Germline CDR1 SGDLS, CDR2 YYNGEE. Trimming left V 4 bases short and J 3 bases short, with 14 bases between. The CDR3 sequence: CASSQGGPIYEQYF. In DNA form, the CDR3 reads TGTGCCAGCAGCCAAGGAGGGCCGATCTACGAGCAGTACTTC. Filled out from reference TRBV9 and TRBJ2-7, the complete variable domain reads DSGVTQTPKHLITATGQRVTLRCSPRSGDLSVYWYQQSLDQGLQFLIQYYNGEERAKGNILERFSAQQFPDLHSELNLSSLELGDSALYFCASSQGGPIYEQYFGPGTRLTVT.

This clone was recorded once. This chain uses TRBV7-2 with TRBJ2-1; TRBD2 agrees at 12 bases. The CDR3 totals 17 residues. The trim removed 1 base at V and 0 bases at J, leaving 1 base unmatched. Germline-derived CDR1 and CDR2 are SGHTA and FQGNSA. CDR3: CASSLVTSGSSYNEQFF. The CDR3 region has the DNA TGTGCCAGCAGCTTAGTGACTAGCGGGAGCTCCTACAATGAGCAGTTCTTC.

J is TRBJ1-5 and V is TRBV7-2; perhaps TRBD1 as D (6 bases). The CDR3 totals 15 residues. The V end lost 2 bases, the J end lost 4 bases, and 12 bases lay between the germline ends. Germline V CDR1 and CDR2: SGHTA, FQGNSA. CDR3 coding DNA: TGTGCCAGCAGCTTACAGGGGAATGTAAATCAGCCCCAGCATTTT. The encoded protein is CASSLQGNVNQPQHF. Together with reference TRBV7-2 and TRBJ1-5, the CDR3 gives the full variable domain: GAGVSQSPSNKVTEKGKDVELRCDPISGHTALYWYRQSLGQGLEFLIYFQGNSAPDKSGLPSDRFSAERTGGSVSTLTIQRTQQEDSAVYLCASSLQGNVNQPQHFGDGTRLSIL.

The V call is TRBV2, the J call TRBJ1-3; 7 positions agree with TRBD1. The V gene end was trimmed by 7 bases and the J gene end by 1 base; junction bases not matched to a gene: 4. The CDR3 has 14 amino acids. CDR1 is SNHLY, CDR2 FYNNEI, per germline. The CDR3 loop reads CASIRDSSGNTIYF. The CDR3 DNA follows: TGTGCCAGCATTAGGGACAGTTCTGGAAACACCATATATTTT.

The chain recombines TRBV5-4 with TRBJ1-1, with D unresolved. This CDR3 is built from 13 residues. Trimming cost V 0 bases and J 1 base, with 4 bases left between them. CDR1 and CDR2 from the germline V gene are SGHNT and YYREEE (reference sequence). The CDR3 DNA reads as TGTGCCAGCAGCTTGGGGAGGAACACTGAAGCTTTCTTT. It encodes CASSLGRNTEAFF.

The J gene is TRBJ1-3, the V gene TRBV30; a weak D match, TRBD1 (5 bases). The V end was cut by 3 bases, the J end by 1 base, with 7 bases between. The CDR3 contains 13 residues. Germline V gives CDR1 GTSNPN, CDR2 SVGIG (reference sequence). CDR3 in DNA: TGTGCCTGGAGGGGGGGATCTGGAAACACCATATATTTT. Its translation: CAWRGGSGNTIYF.

The genes are TRBV5-8 and TRBJ1-2; the D is unclear. Germline lookup yields CDR1 SGHTS and CDR2 YDEGEE. The V end was cut by 4 bases, the J end by 7 bases, with 11 bases between. This CDR3 has 12 residues. The CDR3 spells CASSPQSGGYTF. CDR3 sequence (DNA): TGTGCCAGCAGCCCCCAGTCAGGTGGCTACACCTTC.

The V and J genes are TRBV7-9 and TRBJ2-3; D possibly corresponds to TRBD2 (7 bases). Germline V gene lookup returns CDR1 SEHNR and CDR2 FQNEAQ (reference sequence). The CDR3 length is 16 residues. The germline V and J ends were trimmed by 4 bases and 2 bases, with 16 bases remaining between them. CDR3 DNA: TGTGCCAGCAGCTCCTCCCAGGCGGGGGCCACAGATACGCAGTATTTT. It is translated as CASSSSQAGATDTQYF.

This chain connects TRBV7-2 to TRBJ1-2; possibly TRBD1 for D (5 bases). V was trimmed by 4 bases and J by 3 bases, leaving 15 bases between them. The CDR3 spans 15 residues. Germline V CDR1 and CDR2: SGHTA, FQGNSA. CDR3 DNA sequence: TGTGCCAGCAGCTCACGTTTGACAGTGGACTATGGCTACACCTTC. Encoded protein: CASSSRLTVDYGYTF.

The chain combines TRBV10-3 with TRBJ2-3; 12 positions match TRBD2. Germline CDR1 is ENHRY and CDR2 is SYGVKD. Trimming at V came to 4 bases and at J to 6 bases, leaving 5 bases not matched to a gene. The CDR3 has 15 amino acids. Here the CDR3 reads CAISGASGGADTQYF. For the CDR3, the DNA is TGTGCCATCAGTGGGGCTAGCGGGGGGGCTGATACGCAGTATTTT.